The T cell receptor beta chain described here comes from a study of blood T cell repertoires in COVID-19. Study at large: Spain, Italy and the United States supplied samples that represented acute and convalescent COVID-19. In each case, the material was cDNA or gDNA derived from T cells, B-cell-depleted T cells, or PBMCs.

Data came from immunoSEQ multiplex PCR; TCRdb stores just in-frame clones and leaves some out. The sample lists 150,000 to 200,000 clones, approximately 92% seen once, with 0.53% in the top ten. In its sample, this clone was seen once. One end of the junction fails to match germline, which may point to a read error. The sequencing sample was made of peripheral blood. The origin of this receptor is a man aged 50 to 59 with acute or convalescent COVID-19.

The CDR3 DNA follows: TGTGCTAGCAGCTTAGGCGGTTGCGGAAATCAGCCCCAGCATTTT. Its protein is CASSLGGCGNQPQHF. The chain combines TRBV7-7 with TRBJ1-5; D is undetermined. This CDR3 region has 15 residues. CDR1 and CDR2 (germline): SSHAT, FNYEAQ (reference sequence).